These T cell receptor beta chains were read from a single sample in a study of cytomegalovirus exposure and HLA in healthy donors. Generated by immunoSEQ multiplex PCR, the TCRdb table keeps only in-frame clones and is missing some. The profile shows 150,000 or so clones, almost 80% of them singletons. Sequenced input: PBMCs. These receptors originate from a man between 40 and 49 years old in good health and CMV-seropositive. Each CDR3 is given with its conserved first and last residue. D genes are given only for firm matches. Clone size is shown for a subset of rows, as once, few, many or a class of expanded clone.

D	size	length	J	V	CDR3	DNA
TRBD2	NA	19	TRBJ2-1	TRBV7-3	CASSQTTSSGSRAYNEQFF	TGTGCCAGCAGCCAGACTACTTCCAGCGGGAGTAGGGCATACAATGAGCAGTTCTTC
NA	NA	15	TRBJ2-2	TRBV7-2	CASSPGTLTTGELFF	TGTGCCAGCAGCCCTGGGACACTTACCACCGGGGAGCTGTTTTTT
TRBD2	once	15	TRBJ2-1	TRBV9	CASSISGSNGLGQFF	TGTGCCAGCAGCATTAGCGGGAGTAATGGACTCGGGCAGTTCTTC
NA	NA	14	TRBJ1-5	TRBV6-5	CASSYSWSGQPQHF	TGTGCCAGCAGTTACTCCTGGAGCGGACAGCCCCAGCATTTT
TRBD1	NA	13	TRBJ2-7	TRBV6-5	CASSGTGSGEQYF	TGTGCCAGCAGCGGGACAGGGTCGGGGGAGCAGTACTTC
TRBD1	NA	15	TRBJ1-5	TRBV27	CASSLQGVSNQPQHF	TGTGCCAGCAGTTTGCAGGGGGTTAGCAATCAGCCCCAGCATTTT
TRBD2	NA	15	TRBJ2-4	TRBV5-6	CASSLMGLAKNIQYF	TGTGCCAGCAGCTTGATGGGACTAGCGAAAAACATTCAGTACTTC
NA	once	18	TRBJ2-6	TRBV5-1	CASSLGAGISSGANGLTF	TGCGCCAGCAGCTTGGGCGCAGGGATTAGCTCTGGGGCCAACGGCCTGACTTTC
TRBD2	NA	17	TRBJ2-4	TRBV27	CASSLSSGRWGPDSQYF	TGTGCCAGCAGTTTATCTAGCGGGAGGTGGGGCCCGGACAGTCAGTACTTC
NA	few	16	TRBJ1-4	TRBV21-1	CASSKKQATTNEKLFF	TGTGCCAGCAGCAAAAAACAGGCTACAACTAATGAAAAACTGTTTTTT
TRBD1	few	14	TRBJ2-1	TRBV28	CASSRSGTVLSKFF	TGTGCCAGCAGCCGTTCCGGGACAGTCCTCTCTAAGTTCTTC
NA	NA	16	TRBJ2-3	TRBV2	CASSHRGRDSTDTQYF	TGTGCCAGCAGCCACAGGGGGAGGGATAGCACAGATACGCAGTATTTT
NA	NA	16	TRBJ2-2	TRBV6-5	CASSYSAGANTGELFF	TGTGCCAGCAGTTACTCTGCAGGGGCTAACACCGGGGAGCTGTTTTTT
NA	NA	19	TRBJ2-3	TRBV7-6	CASSFRAWAGSRGTDTQYF	TGTGCCAGCAGCTTCCGGGCCTGGGCCGGGAGCAGGGGCACAGATACGCAGTATTTT
NA	NA	14	TRBJ2-7	TRBV5-4	CASSSSGSSYEQYF	TGTGCCAGCAGCTCCAGCGGTAGCTCCTACGAGCAGTACTTC
TRBD2	NA	15	TRBJ2-4	TRBV5-1	CASRTGVAGSNIQYF	TGCGCCAGCAGAACGGGAGTAGCGGGATCAAACATTCAGTACTTC
NA	once	15	TRBJ1-1	TRBV11-3	CASSLLVEGDGSAFF	TGTGCCAGCAGCTTACTGGTAGAGGGGGATGGGTCAGCTTTCTTT
NA	once	15	TRBJ1-6	TRBV5-4	CASSLWQSRGSPLHF	TGTGCCAGCAGCTTGTGGCAGTCAAGAGGTTCACCCCTCCACTTT
NA	NA	14	TRBJ2-6	TRBV28	CASGGGAGANGLTF	TGTGCCAGCGGAGGGGGCGCTGGGGCCAACGGCCTGACTTTC
TRBD2	NA	17	TRBJ2-1	TRBV7-2	CASSLALLAGGRNEQFF	TGTGCCAGCAGCTTAGCCCTACTAGCGGGAGGGCGCAATGAGCAGTTCTTC
TRBD1	once	13	TRBJ1-2	TRBV6-5	CASRRTGGDGYTF	TGTGCCAGCAGGCGGACAGGGGGGGATGGCTACACCTTC
NA	NA	13	TRBJ2-7	TRBV7-8	CASSGGRGGEQYF	TGTGCCAGCAGCGGGGGGAGAGGTGGCGAGCAGTACTTC
TRBD2	NA	18	TRBJ2-2	TRBV5-1	CASGARPGLAINTGELFF	TGCGCCAGCGGGGCTCGGCCGGGACTAGCGATTAACACCGGGGAGCTGTTTTTT
NA	NA	10	TRBJ2-1	TRBV27	CASGALISFF	TGTGCCAGCGGAGCCCTAATTTCGTTCTTC
NA	NA	17	TRBJ2-1	TRBV28	CASSREKDYLSYNEQFF	TGTGCCAGCAGTCGCGAAAAGGACTACCTCTCCTACAATGAGCAGTTCTTC
NA	NA	12	TRBJ2-1	TRBV28	CASSLNWAEQFF	TGTGCCAGCAGTTTAAACTGGGCAGAGCAGTTCTTC
NA	NA	13	TRBJ1-1	TRBV7-9	CASSFGLDTEAFF	TGTGCCAGCAGCTTCGGACTGGACACTGAAGCTTTCTTT
NA	NA	15	TRBJ1-2	TRBV9	CASSFTNAQGYGYTF	TGTGCCAGCAGCTTCACCAATGCACAGGGTTATGGCTACACCTTC
TRBD1	once	14	TRBJ1-4	TRBV19	CASNPGQFNEKLFF	TGTGCCAGTAACCCGGGACAGTTTAATGAAAAACTGTTTTTT
TRBD2	NA	14	TRBJ2-5	TRBV19	CASSIAGGLETQYF	TGTGCCAGTAGTATAGCGGGAGGGTTGGAGACCCAGTACTTC
NA	once	16	TRBJ2-7	TRBV11-3	CASSLALGYRTYEQYF	TGTGCCAGCAGCTTGGCCCTGGGCTACCGCACTTACGAGCAGTACTTC
NA	few	17	TRBJ2-1	TRBV27	CASSRLRVSGLIDEQFF	TGTGCCAGCAGTCGTCTCCGGGTCTCAGGGTTGATCGATGAGCAGTTCTTC
TRBD1	once	16	TRBJ2-2	TRBV5-1	CASSLDRVEISGELFF	TGCGCCAGCAGCCTGGACAGGGTGGAAATCTCCGGGGAGCTGTTTTTT
TRBD2	NA	16	TRBJ2-1	TRBV9	CASSLRGGEGYNEQFF	TGTGCCAGCAGCCTAAGGGGCGGGGAGGGTTACAATGAGCAGTTCTTC
NA	NA	15	TRBJ2-6	TRBV4-1	CASSQEDTGANVLTF	TGCGCCAGCAGCCAAGAGGACACGGGGGCCAACGTCCTGACTTTC
TRBD2	NA	15	TRBJ2-3	TRBV5-1	CASRSSGRFTDTQYF	TGCGCCAGCAGATCTAGCGGGAGGTTCACAGATACGCAGTATTTT
NA	NA	14	TRBJ1-4	TRBV19	CASSTGEVGEKLFF	TGTGCCAGTAGTACAGGGGAAGTAGGAGAAAAACTGTTTTTT
TRBD1	NA	16	TRBJ1-4	TRBV5-6	CASSTSLPAGGEKLFF	TGTGCCAGCAGCACGTCGTTACCCGCAGGGGGTGAAAAACTGTTTTTT
TRBD2	NA	16	TRBJ2-1	TRBV7-9	CASRKLAGGPDNEQFF	TGTGCCAGCCGTAAACTAGCGGGAGGGCCGGACAATGAGCAGTTCTTC
TRBD2	once	14	TRBJ2-1	TRBV6-5	CASSTSGSYNEQFF	TGTGCCAGCAGTACTAGCGGGTCCTACAATGAGCAGTTCTTC
TRBD1	NA	17	TRBJ2-5	TRBV9	CASSVDPGGASVETQYF	TGTGCCAGCAGCGTAGACCCAGGGGGCGCTTCTGTGGAGACCCAGTACTTC
NA	NA	14	TRBJ1-1	TRBV7-3	CASSAGQSNTEAFF	TGTGCCAGCAGCGCCGGACAGTCGAACACTGAAGCTTTCTTT
NA	NA	13	TRBJ2-3	TRBV19	CASREIITDTQYF	TGTGCCAGCCGGGAGATAATCACAGATACGCAGTATTTT
TRBD1	NA	14	TRBJ2-7	TRBV6-1	CASSEVDRSYEQYF	TGTGCCAGCAGTGAAGTGGACAGGTCTTACGAGCAGTACTTC
TRBD1	NA	16	TRBJ1-3	TRBV19	CASSPDRDPTGNTIYF	TGTGCCAGTAGTCCAGACAGGGATCCAACTGGAAACACCATATATTTT
TRBD1	NA	13	TRBJ1-1	TRBV6-4	CASSDQGASEAFF	TGTGCCAGCAGTGACCAGGGGGCTTCCGAAGCTTTCTTT
NA	NA	14	TRBJ1-2	TRBV28	CASSEAGIGYGYTF	TGTGCCAGCAGCGAGGCGGGAATTGGGTATGGCTACACCTTC
TRBD1	NA	16	TRBJ1-3	TRBV6-6	CASSGQGRSSGNTIYF	TGTGCCAGCAGCGGACAGGGACGATCCTCTGGAAACACCATATATTTT
NA	NA	15	TRBJ1-3	TRBV5-6	CASSTSTVFGNTIYF	TGTGCCAGCAGCACCTCGACAGTCTTTGGAAACACCATATATTTT
NA	NA	13	TRBJ1-1	TRBV6-5	CASSYSMNTEAFF	TGTGCCAGCAGTTACTCTATGAACACTGAAGCTTTCTTT
TRBD1	NA	15	TRBJ2-1	TRBV5-1	CASSSLQGAGNEQFF	TGCGCCAGCAGCTCCTTACAGGGGGCAGGGAATGAGCAGTTCTTC
TRBD2	NA	14	TRBJ2-2	TRBV6-4	CASSEREHTGELFF	TGTGCCAGCAGTGAGCGGGAGCACACCGGGGAGCTGTTTTTT
TRBD2	NA	12	TRBJ2-5	TRBV29-1	CSVEWGGETQYF	TGCAGCGTTGAGTGGGGGGGAGAGACCCAGTACTTC
NA	NA	15	TRBJ2-7	TRBV19	CASSIGGTFSYEQYF	TGTGCCAGTAGTATAGGAGGGACTTTCTCCTACGAGCAGTACTTC
NA	NA	13	TRBJ2-6	TRBV21-1	CASSNGGANVLTF	TGTGCCAGCAGCAACGGGGGGGCCAACGTCCTGACTTTC